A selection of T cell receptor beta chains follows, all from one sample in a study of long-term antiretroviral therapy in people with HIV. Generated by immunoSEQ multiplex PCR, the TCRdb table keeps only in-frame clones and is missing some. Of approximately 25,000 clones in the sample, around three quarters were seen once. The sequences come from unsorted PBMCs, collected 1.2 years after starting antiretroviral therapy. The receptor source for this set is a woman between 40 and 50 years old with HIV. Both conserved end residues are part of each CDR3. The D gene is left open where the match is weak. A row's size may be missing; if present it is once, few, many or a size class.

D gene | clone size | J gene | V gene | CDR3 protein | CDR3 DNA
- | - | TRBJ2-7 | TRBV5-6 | CASSPGAHEQYF | TGTGCCAGCAGCCCCGGCGCCCACGAGCAGTACTTC
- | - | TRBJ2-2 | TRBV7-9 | CASSSYYVTGELFF | TGTGCCAGCAGCTCGTATTACGTCACCGGGGAGCTGTTTTTT
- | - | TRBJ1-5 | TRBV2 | CASGGSQPQHF | TGTGCCAGCGGGGGGAGTCAGCCCCAGCATTTT
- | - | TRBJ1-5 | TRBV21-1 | CASRSVSNQPQHF | TGTGCCAGCAGATCAGTTAGCAATCAGCCCCAGCATTTT
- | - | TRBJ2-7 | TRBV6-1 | CASSEAGTGVYEQYF | TGTGCCAGCAGTGAAGCGGGGACTGGAGTCTACGAGCAGTACTTC
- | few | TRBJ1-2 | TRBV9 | CASSGGRTLNYGYTF | TGTGCCAGCAGCGGGGGACGGACTCTTAACTATGGCTACACCTTC
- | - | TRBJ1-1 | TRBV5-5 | CASSPYHNGGYEAFF | TGTGCCAGCAGCCCGTATCACAACGGGGGATATGAAGCTTTCTTT
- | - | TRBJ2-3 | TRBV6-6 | CASSYFDGNTDTQYF | TGTGCCAGCAGTTATTTCGACGGCAACACAGATACGCAGTATTTT
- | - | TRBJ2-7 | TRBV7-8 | CASSSLISSYEQYF | TGTGCCAGCAGCTCCCTGATAAGCTCCTACGAGCAGTACTTC
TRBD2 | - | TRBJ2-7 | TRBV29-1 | CSVDIGLAGAGEQYF | TGCAGCGTTGATATCGGGCTAGCGGGAGCAGGCGAGCAGTACTTC
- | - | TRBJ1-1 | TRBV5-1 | CASSIDSPERGAFF | TGCGCCAGCAGCATAGACAGCCCGGAAAGGGGTGCTTTCTTT
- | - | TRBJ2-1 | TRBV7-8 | CASSLGITDYNEQFF | TGTGCCAGCAGCTTAGGTATCACTGACTACAATGAGCAGTTCTTC
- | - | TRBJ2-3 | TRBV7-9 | CASSFGGDTQYF | TGTGCCAGCAGCTTCGGTGGAGATACGCAGTATTTT
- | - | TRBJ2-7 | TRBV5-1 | CASSFSQGGEQYF | TGCGCCAGCAGCTTTTCGCAGGGAGGCGAGCAGTACTTC
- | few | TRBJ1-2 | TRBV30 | CALGSTVGYGYTF | TGTGCTCTAGGGTCCACGGTCGGGTATGGCTACACCTTC
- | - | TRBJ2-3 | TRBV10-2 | CASSDRTSTDTQYF | TGCGCCAGCAGTGACCGAACTAGCACAGATACGCAGTATTTT
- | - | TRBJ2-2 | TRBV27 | CASSELLGQPNTGELFF | TGTGCCAGCAGTGAACTATTGGGACAACCGAACACCGGGGAGCTGTTTTTT
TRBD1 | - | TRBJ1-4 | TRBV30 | CAWSVLGRGQEKLFF | TGTGCCTGGAGTGTACTCGGCAGGGGGCAAGAAAAACTGTTTTTT
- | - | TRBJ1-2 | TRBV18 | CASSPPSYYGYTF | TGTGCCAGCTCACCCCCCAGCTACTATGGCTACACCTTC
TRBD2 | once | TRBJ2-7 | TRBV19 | CASSITSGSYEQYF | TGTGCCAGTAGTATCACTAGCGGCTCCTACGAGCAGTACTTC
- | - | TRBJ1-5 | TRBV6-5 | CASSYTGGNQPQHF | TGTGCCAGCAGTTACACGGGGGGCAATCAGCCCCAGCATTTT
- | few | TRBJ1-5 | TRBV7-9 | CASSPDGGRNQPQHF | TGTGCCAGCAGCCCGGACGGAGGTAGGAATCAGCCCCAGCATTTT
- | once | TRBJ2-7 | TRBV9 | CASSGRLATEPYEQYF | TGTGCCAGCAGCGGGCGTCTAGCGACCGAACCCTACGAGCAGTACTTC
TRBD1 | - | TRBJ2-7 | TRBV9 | CASSVGLSSPGQGFEQYF | TGTGCCAGCAGCGTCGGTCTCTCGTCTCCGGGACAGGGGTTCGAGCAGTACTTC
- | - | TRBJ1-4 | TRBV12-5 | CASAPRGRAVEKLFF | TGTGCTAGTGCCCCCAGGGGCAGGGCGGTGGAAAAACTGTTTTTT
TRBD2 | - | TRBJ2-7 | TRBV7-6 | CASSSGTSSKQYF | TGTGCCAGCAGCTCCGGGACTAGCAGCAAGCAGTACTTC
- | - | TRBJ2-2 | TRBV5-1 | CASSLGNTGELFF | TGCGCCAGCAGCTTAGGAAACACCGGGGAGCTGTTTTTT
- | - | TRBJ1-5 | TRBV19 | CASSISSAANQPQHF | TGTGCCAGTAGTATTTCCTCGGCCGCCAATCAGCCCCAGCATTTT
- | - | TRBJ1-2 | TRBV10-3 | CAISDTNYGYTF | TGTGCCATCAGTGACACCAACTATGGCTACACCTTC
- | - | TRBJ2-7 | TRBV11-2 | CASSQVSDGGYEQYF | TGTGCCAGCAGCCAGGTCAGTGACGGCGGGTACGAGCAGTACTTC
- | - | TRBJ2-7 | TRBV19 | CASSIGSQSEQYF | TGTGCCAGTAGTATAGGCAGTCAGAGCGAGCAGTACTTC
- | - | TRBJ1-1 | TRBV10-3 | CAIMADPNTEAFF | TGTGCCATCATGGCGGACCCGAACACTGAAGCTTTCTTT
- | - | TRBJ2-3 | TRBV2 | CASTLSGASDTQYF | TGTGCCAGCACCCTATCGGGGGCATCAGATACGCAGTATTTT
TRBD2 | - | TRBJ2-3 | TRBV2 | CASGIAGRTDTQYF | TGTGCCAGCGGCATAGCGGGGCGCACAGATACGCAGTATTTT
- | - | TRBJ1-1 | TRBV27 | CASSFSGMNTEAFF | TGTGCCAGCAGTTTTTCAGGCATGAACACTGAAGCTTTCTTT
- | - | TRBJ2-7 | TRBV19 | CASRNTGAYEQYF | TGTGCCAGTAGAAATACTGGGGCCTACGAGCAGTACTTC
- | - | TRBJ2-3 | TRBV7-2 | CASSSGGDRTDTQYF | TGTGCCAGCAGCTCCGGCGGAGATCGCACAGATACGCAGTATTTT
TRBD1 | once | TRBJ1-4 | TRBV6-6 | CASSTLAGQFLQKLFF | TGTGCCAGCAGTACCTTAGCGGGACAGTTTTTGCAAAAACTGTTTTTT
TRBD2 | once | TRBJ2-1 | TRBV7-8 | CASTTSGGANEQFF | TGTGCCAGCACTACTAGCGGGGGGGCTAATGAGCAGTTCTTC
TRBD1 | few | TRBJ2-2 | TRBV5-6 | CASSLFSAGGTGELFF | TGTGCCAGCAGCTTGTTTTCGGCAGGGGGTACCGGGGAGCTGTTTTTT
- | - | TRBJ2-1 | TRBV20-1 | CSARKGNEQFF | TGCAGTGCTAGGAAGGGCAATGAGCAGTTCTTC
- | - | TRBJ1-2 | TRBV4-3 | CASSLTEGEGYTF | TGCGCCAGCAGCCTAACCGAGGGTGAGGGCTACACCTTC
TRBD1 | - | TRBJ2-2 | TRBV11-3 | CASADRDPGELFF | TGTGCCAGCGCTGACAGGGATCCCGGGGAGCTGTTTTTT
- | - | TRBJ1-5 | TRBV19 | CASRWDGNSNQPQHF | TGTGCCAGTAGATGGGACGGGAATAGCAATCAGCCCCAGCATTTT
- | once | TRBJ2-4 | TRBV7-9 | CASAWGKNIQYF | TGTGCCAGCGCCTGGGGCAAAAACATTCAGTACTTC
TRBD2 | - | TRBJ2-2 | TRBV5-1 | CASSFKAGDTGELFF | TGCGCCAGCAGCTTCAAAGCGGGAGACACCGGGGAGCTGTTTTTT
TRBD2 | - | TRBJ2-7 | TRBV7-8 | CASSRLADEQYF | TGTGCCAGCAGCCGCCTAGCGGACGAGCAGTACTTC
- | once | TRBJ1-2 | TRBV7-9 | CASSREEGHQNYGYTF | TGTGCCAGCAGCCGCGAGGAGGGACACCAGAACTATGGCTACACCTTC
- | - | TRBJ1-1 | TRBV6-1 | CASDPGNTEAFF | TGTGCCAGCGATCCCGGGAACACTGAAGCTTTCTTT
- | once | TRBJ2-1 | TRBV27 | CASRYPSMGNEQFF | TGTGCCAGCAGATACCCATCTATGGGCAATGAGCAGTTCTTC
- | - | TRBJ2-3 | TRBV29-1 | CSVLAPGQKTDTQYF | TGCAGCGTTCTTGCACCGGGACAAAAAACAGATACGCAGTATTTT
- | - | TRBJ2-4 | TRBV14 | CASSQGVGVAKNIQYF | TGTGCCAGCAGCCAAGGGGTCGGGGTGGCCAAAAACATTCAGTACTTC
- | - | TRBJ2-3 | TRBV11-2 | CASSLGNMEDTQYF | TGTGCCAGCAGCCTCGGTAATATGGAGGATACGCAGTATTTT
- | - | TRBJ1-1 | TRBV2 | CATNRQVLNTEAFF | TGTGCCACAAATAGACAGGTTCTCAACACTGAAGCTTTCTTT
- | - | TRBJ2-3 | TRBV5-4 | CASSLGSGNIPSF | TGTGCCAGCAGCTTGGGTTCCGGGAATATTCCCTCCTTT
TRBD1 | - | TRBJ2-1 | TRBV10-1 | CASSEAGQGNEQFF | TGCGCCAGCAGTGAGGCCGGACAGGGGAATGAGCAGTTCTTC
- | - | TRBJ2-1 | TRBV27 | CASSLLTPSYNEQFF | TGTGCCAGCAGTCTGCTGACGCCATCCTACAATGAGCAGTTCTTC
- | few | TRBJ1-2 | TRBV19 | CASSQQVTNYGYTF | TGTGCCAGTAGCCAACAGGTTACTAACTATGGCTACACCTTC
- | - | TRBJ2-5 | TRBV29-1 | CSARDFETQYF | TGCAGCGCCAGGGACTTCGAGACCCAGTACTTC
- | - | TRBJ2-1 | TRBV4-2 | CASRGSGYNEQFF | TGTGCCAGCAGGGGATCAGGCTACAATGAGCAGTTCTTC